This TCR beta chain came from a study of OX40 agonist ivuxolimab in advanced cancers. Trimming shortened V by 6 bases and J by 7 bases, and 21 bases separated the two germline ends. There are 15 residues in the CDR3. Germline assignment: CDR1 LNHDA and CDR2 SQIVND (reference sequence). Profiled with immunoSEQ multiplex PCR; TCRdb holds only in-frame clones, not every one. The sample contains around 54,000 clones, 91% of which appear only once. This clone was seen more than once but under ten times. The chain uses TRBV19 and TRBJ1-1, with D maybe TRBD1 (5 bases). The TCR originated in an adult with an advanced solid tumor such as melanoma, head and neck, liver or kidney cancer. The sequencing used CD4+ or CD8+ T cells sorted from blood, collected in a trial of the OX40 agonist ivuxolimab. CDR3 sequence reads: CASSPQRGILDEAFF. The CDR3 DNA reads as TGTGCCAGTAGCCCTCAAAGGGGCATCCTCGATGAAGCTTTCTTT.